These T cell receptor beta chains were read from a single sample in a study of a mutant IDH1 vaccine in newly diagnosed glioma. Clones were read by immunoSEQ multiplex PCR, and TCRdb kept only the in-frame ones, dropping some. The profile shows around 30,000 clones, 80% to 90% of them singletons. What these receptors recognize is not known. The sequencing here drew on PBMCs, taken from a glioma patient whose treatment included an IDH1 peptide vaccine. These receptors originate from a woman younger than 45 with glioma. Each CDR3 is given with its conserved first and last residue. The D gene is left open where the match is weak. A row's size may be missing; if present it is once, few, many or a size class.

d_gene: TRBD2; j_gene: TRBJ2-3; v_gene: TRBV4-1; abundance: NA; CDR3aa: CASSLASGVRGTDTQYF; CDR3nt: TGCGCCAGCAGCCTTGCAAGCGGGGTAAGGGGCACAGATACGCAGTATTTT
d_gene: NA; j_gene: TRBJ1-5; v_gene: TRBV30; abundance: once; CDR3aa: CAVRQDGYSNQPQHF; CDR3nt: TGTGCCGTCCGACAGGACGGCTATAGCAATCAGCCCCAGCATTTT
d_gene: TRBD2; j_gene: TRBJ2-3; v_gene: TRBV6-5; abundance: NA; CDR3aa: CASTYSGARLDTQYF; CDR3nt: TGTGCCAGCACCTATAGCGGGGCTAGGTTAGATACGCAGTATTTT
d_gene: TRBD1; j_gene: TRBJ1-2; v_gene: TRBV11-2; abundance: NA; CDR3aa: CASSLGGQGPRGDTF; CDR3nt: TGTGCCAGCAGCTTAGGGGGACAGGGGCCCCGGGGGGACACCTTC
d_gene: NA; j_gene: TRBJ1-4; v_gene: TRBV2; abundance: NA; CDR3aa: CASSGAGLHEKLFF; CDR3nt: TGTGCCAGCAGTGGGGCAGGGTTACACGAAAAACTGTTTTTT
d_gene: NA; j_gene: TRBJ1-5; v_gene: TRBV6-1; abundance: NA; CDR3aa: CASSEVGGRNQPQHF; CDR3nt: TGTGCCAGCAGTGAAGTCGGCGGACGCAATCAGCCCCAGCATTTT
d_gene: NA; j_gene: TRBJ1-3; v_gene: TRBV7-2; abundance: NA; CDR3aa: CASSLGGRSGNTIYF; CDR3nt: TGTGCCAGCAGCTTAGGGGGCAGGTCTGGAAACACCATATATTTT
d_gene: NA; j_gene: TRBJ2-3; v_gene: TRBV5-1; abundance: NA; CDR3aa: CASSLSAQGHTQYF; CDR3nt: TGCGCCAGCAGCTTGTCCGCCCAAGGTCATACGCAGTATTTT
d_gene: NA; j_gene: TRBJ1-5; v_gene: TRBV6-5; abundance: NA; CDR3aa: CASSYSKDSNQPQHF; CDR3nt: TGTGCCAGCAGTTACTCGAAGGACAGCAATCAGCCCCAGCATTTT
d_gene: NA; j_gene: TRBJ2-2; v_gene: TRBV27; abundance: NA; CDR3aa: CASSLKASGELFF; CDR3nt: TGTGCCAGCAGTTTAAAAGCGAGCGGGGAGCTGTTTTTT
d_gene: NA; j_gene: TRBJ2-5; v_gene: TRBV2; abundance: once; CDR3aa: CASSGEGSTVGLETQYF; CDR3nt: TGTGCCAGCAGTGGAGAGGGCTCGACAGTGGGGTTGGAGACCCAGTACTTC
d_gene: NA; j_gene: TRBJ2-7; v_gene: TRBV27; abundance: NA; CDR3aa: CASSLSGLLYEQYF; CDR3nt: TGTGCCAGCAGTTTGTCAGGGTTACTTTACGAGCAGTACTTC
d_gene: TRBD1; j_gene: TRBJ1-1; v_gene: TRBV19; abundance: few; CDR3aa: CASTIGQGTNTEAFF; CDR3nt: TGTGCCAGTACCATCGGACAGGGGACGAACACTGAAGCTTTCTTT
d_gene: NA; j_gene: TRBJ1-4; v_gene: TRBV6-5; abundance: once; CDR3aa: CASSSTTRNEKLFF; CDR3nt: TGTGCCAGCAGCTCTACCACACGAAATGAAAAACTGTTTTTT
d_gene: NA; j_gene: TRBJ2-1; v_gene: TRBV6-4; abundance: NA; CDR3aa: CASTGPNADEQFF; CDR3nt: TGTGCCAGCACTGGGCCTAACGCTGATGAGCAGTTCTTC
d_gene: NA; j_gene: TRBJ1-2; v_gene: TRBV6-5; abundance: NA; CDR3aa: CASNGGSYGYTF; CDR3nt: TGTGCCAGCAATGGGGGGAGCTATGGCTACACCTTC
d_gene: NA; j_gene: TRBJ2-5; v_gene: TRBV4-1; abundance: NA; CDR3aa: CASSLPGLGGETQYF; CDR3nt: TGCGCCAGCAGCCTCCCGGGTTTGGGCGGGGAGACCCAGTACTTC
d_gene: NA; j_gene: TRBJ1-1; v_gene: TRBV5-6; abundance: NA; CDR3aa: CASSFRRAEAFF; CDR3nt: TGTGCCAGCAGCTTCCGGAGGGCTGAAGCTTTCTTT
d_gene: TRBD2; j_gene: TRBJ2-1; v_gene: TRBV10-3; abundance: NA; CDR3aa: CAIMSGGSYNEQFF; CDR3nt: TGTGCCATCATGAGCGGGGGTTCCTACAATGAGCAGTTCTTC
d_gene: TRBD1; j_gene: TRBJ2-1; v_gene: TRBV7-2; abundance: NA; CDR3aa: CASSLIGTGGANEQFF; CDR3nt: TGTGCCAGCAGCTTAATAGGGACAGGGGGCGCGAATGAGCAGTTCTTC
d_gene: NA; j_gene: TRBJ2-3; v_gene: TRBV12-5; abundance: NA; CDR3aa: CASGLVLRDTQYF; CDR3nt: TGTGCTAGTGGTTTGGTACTGCGGGATACGCAGTATTTT
d_gene: NA; j_gene: TRBJ1-3; v_gene: TRBV5-1; abundance: few; CDR3aa: CASSRDRTVAGNTIYF; CDR3nt: TGCGCCAGCAGCCGCGACCGGACAGTCGCTGGAAACACCATATATTTT